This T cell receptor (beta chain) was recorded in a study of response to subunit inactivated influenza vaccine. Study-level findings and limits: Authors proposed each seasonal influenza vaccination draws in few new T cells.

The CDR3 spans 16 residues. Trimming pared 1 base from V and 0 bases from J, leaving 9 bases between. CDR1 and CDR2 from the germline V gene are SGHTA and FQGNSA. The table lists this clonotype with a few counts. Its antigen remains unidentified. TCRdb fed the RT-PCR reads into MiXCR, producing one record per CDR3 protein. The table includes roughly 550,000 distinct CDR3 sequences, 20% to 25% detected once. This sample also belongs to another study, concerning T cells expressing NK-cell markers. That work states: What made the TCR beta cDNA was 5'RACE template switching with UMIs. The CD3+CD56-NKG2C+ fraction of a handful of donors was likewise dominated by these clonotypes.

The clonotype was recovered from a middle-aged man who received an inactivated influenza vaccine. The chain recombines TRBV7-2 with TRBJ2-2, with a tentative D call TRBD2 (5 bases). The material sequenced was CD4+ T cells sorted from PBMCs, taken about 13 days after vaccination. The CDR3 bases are TGTGCCAGCAGCTTAGTGTCTAGCCCGAACACCGGGGAGCTGTTTTTT. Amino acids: CASSLVSSPNTGELFF.